This record covers a single T cell receptor beta chain. What it binds is not known. This sample is drawn from a study of long-term antiretroviral therapy in people with HIV. Trimming shortened V by 0 bases and J by 5 bases, and 12 bases separated the two germline ends. Germline-derived CDR1 and CDR2 are SGHTA and FQGNSA. The CDR3 runs 15 residues. Two or more post-ART PBMC samples, plus at least one pre-ART sample, were available for each donor. Findings and limits, study-wide: Repertoires looked antigen-experienced, with only a slight naive shift after ART. At every time point, clones expanded before ART dominated the repertoire.

Researchers report immunoSEQ v3.0 was run at survey level. TCRdb keeps only in-frame clones here, not all; method: immunoSEQ multiplex PCR. The sample contains over 25,000 clones, more than 80% of which appear only once. Sequenced material: unsorted PBMCs, taken 3 years after starting antiretroviral therapy. J is TRBJ2-3 and V is TRBV7-2; TRBD1 or TRBD2 may be the D gene (6 bases each). This TCR was sampled from a man aged 35-49 years with HIV. The CDR3 coding sequence is TGTGCCAGCAGCTTAGCCCGGGGGCGAGGAGATACGCAGTATTTT. Translation: CASSLARGRGDTQYF.